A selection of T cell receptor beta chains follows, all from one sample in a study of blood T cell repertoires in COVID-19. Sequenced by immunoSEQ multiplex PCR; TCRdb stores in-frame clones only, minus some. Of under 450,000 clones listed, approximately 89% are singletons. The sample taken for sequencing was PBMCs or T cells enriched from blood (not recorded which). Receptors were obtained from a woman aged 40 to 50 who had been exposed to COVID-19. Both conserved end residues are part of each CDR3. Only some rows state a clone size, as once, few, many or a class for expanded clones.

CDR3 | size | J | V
CAWTDSMNQPQHF | once | TRBJ1-5 | TRBV30
CASKRGTGNTGELFF | - | TRBJ2-2 | TRBV9
CASSKRRGTGELFF | few | TRBJ2-2 | TRBV21-1
CASSIGQGGSYGYTF | - | TRBJ1-2 | TRBV5-1
CASSYQGEAGYTF | - | TRBJ1-2 | TRBV7-2
CASSSLMGSMVYNEQFF | once | TRBJ2-1 | TRBV7-2
CASSEGTGFINTEAFF | - | TRBJ1-1 | TRBV9
CASRPTSGGPTQYNEQFF | - | TRBJ2-1 | TRBV2
CASSHSGEANEQFF | - | TRBJ2-1 | TRBV30
CATSVGPNQETQYF | once | TRBJ2-5 | TRBV24-1
CASSHESRGGTGELFF | once | TRBJ2-2 | TRBV7-9
CASSPRRGGQETQYF | - | TRBJ2-5 | TRBV6-6
CASSFPSGSLPDTQYF | - | TRBJ2-3 | TRBV7-2
CAWSVLGGGGGNEQFF | once | TRBJ2-1 | TRBV30
CASFGRGLQETQYF | - | TRBJ2-5 | TRBV2
CASRPHTGGAVYGYTF | - | TRBJ1-2 | TRBV28
CASRTLGQGALDYGYTF | - | TRBJ1-2 | TRBV19
CASSLVRESLYNSPLHF | - | TRBJ1-6 | TRBV7-4
CASSRGGTVNIQYF | - | TRBJ2-4 | TRBV7-9
CASAPQGDTQYF | - | TRBJ2-3 | TRBV9
CAWSVTVGYGYTF | once | TRBJ1-2 | TRBV30
CASSLWSGSTGELFF | - | TRBJ2-2 | TRBV11-1
CASITDRGRRTEAFF | - | TRBJ1-1 | TRBV2
CASSPTGNNYGYTF | - | TRBJ1-2 | TRBV6-5
CASSPSGQTEAFF | - | TRBJ1-1 | TRBV18
CASSQGLAGLPQETQYF | - | TRBJ2-5 | TRBV3-1/TRBV3-2
CASSPRSNYGYTF | once | TRBJ1-2 | TRBV19
CASSERGFTSDNEQFF | - | TRBJ2-1 | TRBV6-4
CASRFRDATYEQYF | - | TRBJ2-7 | TRBV6-5
CATSDSVLAGANNEQFF | once | TRBJ2-1 | TRBV24-1
CASSHPRGEEKLFF | - | TRBJ1-4 | TRBV14
CASSGWDRNYGYTF | - | TRBJ1-2 | TRBV9
CASSQQGSLFNEKLFF | - | TRBJ1-4 | TRBV4-3
CASSLLVAFF | - | TRBJ1-1 | TRBV11-2
CASSGTGNQPQHF | - | TRBJ1-5 | TRBV10-1
CASSKKLAGGLKTSYNEQFF | - | TRBJ2-1 | TRBV19
CASSHMRYNEQFF | - | TRBJ2-1 | TRBV3-1/TRBV3-2
CASSLSSGSNEQFF | - | TRBJ2-1 | TRBV27
CASGLGDRDNSPLHF | - | TRBJ1-6 | TRBV12-5
CASSTGQGGGYTF | - | TRBJ1-2 | TRBV5-4
CASSSGLRNTEAFF | - | TRBJ1-1 | TRBV7-2
CASSAKGLAGGITDTQYF | - | TRBJ2-3 | TRBV5-6
CASSQGSNTEAFF | - | TRBJ1-1 | TRBV5-1
CASSQGLGTGKNTDTQYF | - | TRBJ2-3 | TRBV3-1/TRBV3-2
CASSLEGAGSDTQYF | - | TRBJ2-3 | TRBV7-3
CASSFQGQGPMNTEAFF | - | TRBJ1-1 | TRBV28
CASRTGTLLDQPQHF | - | TRBJ1-5 | TRBV12-5
CASSLVGGSGDSYEQYF | - | TRBJ2-7 | TRBV7-2
CSVGLAGVPDTQYF | - | TRBJ2-3 | TRBV29-1
CATRQGANTGELFF | - | TRBJ2-2 | TRBV27
CASRPDAGNQPQHF | once | TRBJ1-5 | TRBV5-1
CASSSWTGYEQYF | - | TRBJ2-7 | TRBV7-2
CASSMNPGISEKLFF | once | TRBJ1-4 | TRBV19
CSALTGYEQYF | once | TRBJ2-7 | TRBV20-1